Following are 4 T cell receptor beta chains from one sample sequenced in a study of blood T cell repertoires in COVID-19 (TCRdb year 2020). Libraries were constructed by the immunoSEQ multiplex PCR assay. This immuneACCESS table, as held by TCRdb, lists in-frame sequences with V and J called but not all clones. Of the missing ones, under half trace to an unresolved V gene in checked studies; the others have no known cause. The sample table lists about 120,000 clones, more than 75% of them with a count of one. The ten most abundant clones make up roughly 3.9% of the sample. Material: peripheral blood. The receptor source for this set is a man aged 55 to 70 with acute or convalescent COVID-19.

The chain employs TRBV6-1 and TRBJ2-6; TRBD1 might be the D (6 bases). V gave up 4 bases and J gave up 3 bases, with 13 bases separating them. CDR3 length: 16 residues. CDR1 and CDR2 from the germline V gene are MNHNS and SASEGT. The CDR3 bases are TGTGCCAGCAGTGGAGAACAGGGTTTTGGGGCCAACGTCCTGACTTTC. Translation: CASSGEQGFGANVLTF.

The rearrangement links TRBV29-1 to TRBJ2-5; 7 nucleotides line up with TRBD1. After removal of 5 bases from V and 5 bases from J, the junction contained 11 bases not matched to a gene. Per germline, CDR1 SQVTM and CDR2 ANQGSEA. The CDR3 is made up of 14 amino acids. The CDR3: CSVQAADRRETQYF. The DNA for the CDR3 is TGCAGCGTTCAAGCGGCGGACAGGCGGGAGACCCAGTACTTC.

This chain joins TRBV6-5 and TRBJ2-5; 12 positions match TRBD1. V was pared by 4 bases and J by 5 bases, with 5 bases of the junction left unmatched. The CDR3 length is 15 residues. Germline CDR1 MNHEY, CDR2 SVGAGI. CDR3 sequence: CASSLIGTGGETQYF. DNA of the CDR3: TGTGCCAGCAGTTTGATCGGGACAGGGGGCGAGACCCAGTACTTC.

The CDR3 loop is CASKGQGTYNEQFF. In DNA, the CDR3 is TGTGCCAGTAAGGGACAGGGGACCTACAATGAGCAGTTCTTC. This chain joins TRBV19 and TRBJ2-1; 10 bases align to TRBD1. Trimming took 7 bases from V and 2 from J; bases not matched to a gene: 2. Germline loops: CDR1 LNHDA, CDR2 SQIVND (reference sequence). The CDR3 has 14 amino acids. Combining the CDR3 with reference TRBV19 and TRBJ2-1 gives the whole variable domain DGGITQSPKYLFRKEGQNVTLSCEQNLNHDAMYWYRQDPGQGLRLIYYSQIVNDFQKGDIAEGYSVSREKKESFPLTVTSAQKNPTAFYLCASKGQGTYNEQFFGPGTRLTVL.